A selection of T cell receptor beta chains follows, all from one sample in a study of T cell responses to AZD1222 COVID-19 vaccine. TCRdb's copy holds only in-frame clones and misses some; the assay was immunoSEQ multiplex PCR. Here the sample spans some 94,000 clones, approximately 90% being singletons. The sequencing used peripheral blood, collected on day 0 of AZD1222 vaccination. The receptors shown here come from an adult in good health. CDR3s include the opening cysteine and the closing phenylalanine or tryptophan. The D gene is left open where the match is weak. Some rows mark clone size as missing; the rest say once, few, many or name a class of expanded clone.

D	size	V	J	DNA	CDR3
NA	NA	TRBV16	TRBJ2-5	TGTGCCAGCAGCCCGGACAGTGAGGGGACCCAGTACTTC	CASSPDSEGTQYF
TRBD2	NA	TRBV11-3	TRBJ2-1	TGTGCCAGCAGCTTCGCTAGCGGGGGGGACAATGAGCAGTTCTTC	CASSFASGGDNEQFF
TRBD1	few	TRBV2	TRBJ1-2	TGTGCCAGCAGTACGCTCCGGGACAGCAACTATGGCTACACCTTC	CASSTLRDSNYGYTF
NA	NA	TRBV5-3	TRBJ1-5	TGTGCCAGAAGCTTGTGGCCCAATCAGCCCCAGCATTTT	CARSLWPNQPQHF
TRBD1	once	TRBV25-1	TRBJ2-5	TGTGCCAGCAGTGAATCCCTGGGGACAGGGAAAGAGACCCAGTACTTC	CASSESLGTGKETQYF
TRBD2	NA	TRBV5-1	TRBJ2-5	TGCGCCAGCTCTAGCGGGGGGATCGGGGAGACCCAGTACTTC	CASSSGGIGETQYF
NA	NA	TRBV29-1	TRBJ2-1	TGCAGCGTCCAGAGGGACATCTCCTACAATGAGCAGTTCTTC	CSVQRDISYNEQFF
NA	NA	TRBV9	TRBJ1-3	TGTGCCAGCAGCCCCTCTGGGGGCCGGGGAAACACCATATATTTT	CASSPSGGRGNTIYF
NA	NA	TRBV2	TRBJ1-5	TGTGCCAGCAGTGAAGTACAGAATCAGCCCCAGCATTTT	CASSEVQNQPQHF
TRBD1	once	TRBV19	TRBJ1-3	TGTGCCACGCGGAGCAGGGGGGCTAGAAACACCATATATTTT	CATRSRGARNTIYF
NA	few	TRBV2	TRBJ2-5	TGTGCCAGCCTACCGCAGGGGAGGCAAGAGACCCAGTACTTC	CASLPQGRQETQYF
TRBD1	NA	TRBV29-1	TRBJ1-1	TGCAGCGTTGAAGACCCGGGACAGGGGAGGGGTACTGAAGCTTTCTTT	CSVEDPGQGRGTEAFF
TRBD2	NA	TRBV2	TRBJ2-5	TGTGCCAGCGTTAGCGGGGGGGCTTCTCAAGAGACCCAGTACTTC	CASVSGGASQETQYF